This record concerns one T cell receptor beta chain sequence. Its antigen is unidentified. This sample was taken from a study of cytomegalovirus exposure and HLA in healthy donors. About the research overall: Earlier results showed roughly 110 million unique TCR beta sequences derived from roughly 200 million T cells. Study-level points and caveats: Across donors, sequencing depth was assumed by presence/absence analyses to be roughly uniform.

Both 60 Vbeta primers and 13 Jbeta primers went into the PCR. Repertoires were generated with immunoSEQ multiplex PCR, while TCRdb's copy carries only in-frame clones and drops some. The data show 200,000 to 250,000 clones, over 60% seen once. Healthy bone marrow donors made up the donor group. The CDR3 is 15 amino acids. Germline V lookup: CDR1 MNHNS, CDR2 SASEGT. The V gene end was trimmed by 6 bases and the J gene end by 5 bases; junction bases not matched to a gene: 6. The specimen sequenced was PBMCs. This clonotype originated in a man aged 18 to 30 in good health and CMV-seronegative. The chain joins TRBV6-1 to TRBJ2-1; TRBD2 agrees at 11 bases. The CDR3 nucleotides are TGTGCCAGCAGCCCCGGGACTAGCGGCAACAATGAGCAGTTCTTC. This translates into CASSPGTSGNNEQFF.